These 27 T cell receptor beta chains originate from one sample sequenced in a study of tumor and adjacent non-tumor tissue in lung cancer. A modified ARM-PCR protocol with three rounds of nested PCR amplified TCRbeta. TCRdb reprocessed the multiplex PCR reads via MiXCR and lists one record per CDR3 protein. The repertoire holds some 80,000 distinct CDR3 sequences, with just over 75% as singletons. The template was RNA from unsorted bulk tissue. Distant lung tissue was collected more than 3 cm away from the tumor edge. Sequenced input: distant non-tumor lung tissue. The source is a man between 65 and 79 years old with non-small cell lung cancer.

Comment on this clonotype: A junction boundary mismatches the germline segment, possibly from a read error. CDR3 coding DNA: TGCAATGCTAGAGGGGGAAGCAATCAGCCCCAGCATTTT. It translates to CNARGGSNQPQHF. The chain combines TRBV20-1 with TRBJ1-5, with D possibly TRBD1 on 6 matching bases. The CDR3 has 13 amino acids. Germline CDR1 and CDR2: DFQATT and SNEGSKA (reference sequence).

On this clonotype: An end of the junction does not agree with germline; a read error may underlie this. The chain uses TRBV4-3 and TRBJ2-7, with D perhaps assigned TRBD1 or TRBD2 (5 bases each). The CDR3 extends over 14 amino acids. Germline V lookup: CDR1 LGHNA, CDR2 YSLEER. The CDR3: CANSQGDGAHEQYF. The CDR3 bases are TGCGCCAACAGCCAAGGGGACGGAGCCCACGAGCAGTACTTC.

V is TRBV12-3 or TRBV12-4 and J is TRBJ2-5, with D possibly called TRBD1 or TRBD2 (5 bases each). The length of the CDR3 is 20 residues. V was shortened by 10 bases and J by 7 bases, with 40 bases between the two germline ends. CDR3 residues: CAIRKSDHPTNGLPQGTQYF. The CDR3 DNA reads TGTGCCATCAGAAAAAGCGACCACCCGACTAACGGGCTTCCCCAGGGGACCCAGTACTTC.

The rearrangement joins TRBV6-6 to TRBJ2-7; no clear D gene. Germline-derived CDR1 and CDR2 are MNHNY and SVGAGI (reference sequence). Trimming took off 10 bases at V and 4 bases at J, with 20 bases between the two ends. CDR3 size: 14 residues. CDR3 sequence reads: CANTKNLRHYEQYF. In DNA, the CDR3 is TGTGCCAACACTAAAAATTTGAGACATTACGAGCAGTACTTC.

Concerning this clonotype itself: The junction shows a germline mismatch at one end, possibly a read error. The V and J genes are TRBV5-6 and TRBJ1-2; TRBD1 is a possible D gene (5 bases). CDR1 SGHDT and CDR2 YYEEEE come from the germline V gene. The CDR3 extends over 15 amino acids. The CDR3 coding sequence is TGTGCCTGCAGCTTCGGGGCTTCAGTTCACTATGGCTACACCTTC. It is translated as CACSFGASVHYGYTF.

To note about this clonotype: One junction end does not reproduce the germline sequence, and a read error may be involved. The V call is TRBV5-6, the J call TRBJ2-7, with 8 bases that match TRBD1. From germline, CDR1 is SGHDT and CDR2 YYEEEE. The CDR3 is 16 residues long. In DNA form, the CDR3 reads TGTGCCAGTAACTCCGTTGTCCGGGACAGGACGTACGAGCAGGACTTC. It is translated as CASNSVVRDRTYEQDF.

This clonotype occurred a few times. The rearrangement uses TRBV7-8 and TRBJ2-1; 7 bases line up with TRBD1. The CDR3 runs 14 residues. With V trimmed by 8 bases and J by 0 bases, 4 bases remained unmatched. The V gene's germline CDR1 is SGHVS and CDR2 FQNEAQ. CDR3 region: CASLRGCSYNEQFF. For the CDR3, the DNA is TGTGCCAGCCTCAGGGGGTGCTCCTACAATGAGCAGTTCTTC.

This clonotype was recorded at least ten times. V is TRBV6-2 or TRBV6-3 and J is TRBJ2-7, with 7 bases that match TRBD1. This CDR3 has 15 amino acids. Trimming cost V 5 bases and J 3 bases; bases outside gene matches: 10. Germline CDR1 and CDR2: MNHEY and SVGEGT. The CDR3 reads CASSLDRVKDYEQYF. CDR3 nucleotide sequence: TGTGCCAGCAGTCTAGACAGGGTAAAAGACTACGAGCAGTACTTC.

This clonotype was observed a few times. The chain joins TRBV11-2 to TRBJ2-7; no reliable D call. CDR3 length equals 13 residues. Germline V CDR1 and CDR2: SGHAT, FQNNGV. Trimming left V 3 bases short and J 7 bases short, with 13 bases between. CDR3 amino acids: CASSFHGYYEQYF. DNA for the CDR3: TGTGCCAGCAGCTTTCACGGATACTATGAGCAGTACTTC.

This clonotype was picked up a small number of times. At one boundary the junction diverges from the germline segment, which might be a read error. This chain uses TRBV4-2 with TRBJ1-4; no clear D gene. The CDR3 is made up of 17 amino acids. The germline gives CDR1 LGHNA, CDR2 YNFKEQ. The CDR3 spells CASSQVPLGIANEKLFF. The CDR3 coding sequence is TGTGCCAGCAGCCAAGTACCTTTGGGGATAGCTAATGAAAAACTGTTCTTC.

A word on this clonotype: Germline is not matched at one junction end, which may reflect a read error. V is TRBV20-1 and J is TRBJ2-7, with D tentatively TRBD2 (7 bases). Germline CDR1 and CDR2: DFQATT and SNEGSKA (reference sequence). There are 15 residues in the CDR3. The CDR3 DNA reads TGCAGTGTTAGAGAAGGACTAGGGGGGAGCTACGAGCAGTATTTC. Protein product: CSVREGLGGSYEQYF.

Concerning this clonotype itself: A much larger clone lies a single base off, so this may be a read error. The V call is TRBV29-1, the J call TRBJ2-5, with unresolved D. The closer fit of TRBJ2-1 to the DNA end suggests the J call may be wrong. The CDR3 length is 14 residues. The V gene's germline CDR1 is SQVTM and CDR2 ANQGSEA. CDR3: CSVEDPSGWVTQFF. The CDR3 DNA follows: TGCAGCGTTGAAGATCCTTCCGGTTGGGTGACCCAGTTCTTC.

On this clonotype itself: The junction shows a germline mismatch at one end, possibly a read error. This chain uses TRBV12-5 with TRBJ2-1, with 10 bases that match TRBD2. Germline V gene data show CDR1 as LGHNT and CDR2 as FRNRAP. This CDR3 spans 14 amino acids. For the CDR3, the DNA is TGTGCTAGCGCAACTAGCGGGAATACGCATGAGGAGTTCTTC. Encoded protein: CASATSGNTHEEFF.

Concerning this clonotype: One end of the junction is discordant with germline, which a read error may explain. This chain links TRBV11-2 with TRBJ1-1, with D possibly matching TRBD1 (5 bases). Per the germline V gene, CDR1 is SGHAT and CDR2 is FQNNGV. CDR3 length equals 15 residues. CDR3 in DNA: TGTGCCAGTAGCTTCCCCAATTCAGGGAACACTGATGCTTTCTTT. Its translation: CASSFPNSGNTDAFF.

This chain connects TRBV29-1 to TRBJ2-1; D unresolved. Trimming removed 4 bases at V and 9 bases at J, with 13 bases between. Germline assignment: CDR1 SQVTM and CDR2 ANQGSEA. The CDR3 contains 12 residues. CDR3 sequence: CSVALLAPEQFF. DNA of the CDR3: TGCAGCGTTGCCCTTCTGGCTCCTGAGCAGTTCTTC.

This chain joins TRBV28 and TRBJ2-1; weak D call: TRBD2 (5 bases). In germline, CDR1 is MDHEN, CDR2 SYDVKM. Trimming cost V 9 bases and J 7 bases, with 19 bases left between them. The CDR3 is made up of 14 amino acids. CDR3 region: CARSPPTEENEQFF. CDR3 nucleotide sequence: TGTGCCAGGAGTCCTCCGACGGAGGAAAATGAGCAGTTCTTC.

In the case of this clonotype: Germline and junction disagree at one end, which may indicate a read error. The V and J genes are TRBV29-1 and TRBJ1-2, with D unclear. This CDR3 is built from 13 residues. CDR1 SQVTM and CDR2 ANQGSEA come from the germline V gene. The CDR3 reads CSVLQTGTYGYTF. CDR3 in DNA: TGCAGCGTCCTCCAGACGGGAACCTATGGTTACACCTTC.

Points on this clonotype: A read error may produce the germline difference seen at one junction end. The CDR3 here is CASRTYSPLYF. The CDR3 bases are TGCGCCAGCAGGACATACTCACCCCTCTACTTT. V usage is TRBV10-1 and J usage is TRBJ1-6; D is uncertain. The CDR3 extends over 11 amino acids. Per the germline V gene, CDR1 is WNHNN and CDR2 is SYGVQD (reference sequence).

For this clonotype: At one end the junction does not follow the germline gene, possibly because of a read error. DNA for the CDR3: TGTGCTAGTGGCCTTACCACTGGCTGTCAGCCCCATCATTTT. Protein product: CASGLTTGCQPHHF. The V and J genes are TRBV12-5 and TRBJ1-5; D is uncertain. The CDR3 covers 14 residues. CDR1 LGHNT and CDR2 FRNRAP come from the germline V gene. Drawing the rest from reference TRBV12-5 and TRBJ1-5, the complete variable domain is DARVTQTPRHKVTEMGQEVTMRCQPILGHNTVFWYRQTMMQGLELLAYFRNRAPLDDSGMPKDRFSAEMPDATLATLKIQPSEPRDSAVYFCASGLTTGCQPHHFGDGTRLSIL.

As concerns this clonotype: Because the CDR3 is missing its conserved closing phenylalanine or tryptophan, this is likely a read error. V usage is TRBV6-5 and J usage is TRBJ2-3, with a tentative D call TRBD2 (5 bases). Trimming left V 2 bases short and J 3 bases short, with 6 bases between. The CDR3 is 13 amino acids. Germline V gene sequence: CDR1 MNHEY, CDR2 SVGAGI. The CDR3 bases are TGTGCCAGCAGTTACACGGGGACAGATACGCAGTATATT. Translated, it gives CASSYTGTDTQYI.

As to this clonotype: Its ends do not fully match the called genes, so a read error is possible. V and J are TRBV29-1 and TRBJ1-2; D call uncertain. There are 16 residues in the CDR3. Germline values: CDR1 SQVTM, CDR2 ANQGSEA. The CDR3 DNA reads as TGCAGCGTTGTCCCCTATCAATCCTCGAGAGAAGCTGGCTACCCCTTC. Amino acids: CSVVPYQSSREAGYPF.

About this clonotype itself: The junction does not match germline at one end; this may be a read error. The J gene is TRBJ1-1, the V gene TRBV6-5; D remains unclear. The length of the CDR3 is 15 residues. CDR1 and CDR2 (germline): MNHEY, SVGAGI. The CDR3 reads CASSYSIKMNSEAFF. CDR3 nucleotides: TGTGCCAGCAGTTACTCGATCAAGATGAACTCTGAAGCTTTCTTT.

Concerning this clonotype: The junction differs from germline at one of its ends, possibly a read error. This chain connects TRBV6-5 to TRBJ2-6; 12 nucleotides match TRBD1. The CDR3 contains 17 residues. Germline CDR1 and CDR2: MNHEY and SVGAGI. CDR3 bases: TGTGCCAGCAGTTCCGGGACAGGGGGCTCTGGGGCCGACGTCCTGTCATTC. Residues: CASSSGTGGSGADVLSF.

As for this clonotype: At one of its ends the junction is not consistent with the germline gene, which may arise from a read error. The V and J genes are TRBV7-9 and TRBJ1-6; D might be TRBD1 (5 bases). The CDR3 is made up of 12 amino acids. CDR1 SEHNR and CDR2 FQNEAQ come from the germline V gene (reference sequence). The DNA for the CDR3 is TGCGCCAGCAGCAACAGGAGTTCATCCCTCCACTTT. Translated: CASSNRSSSLHF.

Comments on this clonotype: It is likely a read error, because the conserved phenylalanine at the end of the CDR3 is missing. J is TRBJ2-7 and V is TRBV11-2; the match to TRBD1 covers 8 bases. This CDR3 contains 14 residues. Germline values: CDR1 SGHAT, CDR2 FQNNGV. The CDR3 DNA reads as TGTGACAGCGGCCTGGGACAGGTCTCCTACGAGCAGTACTTA. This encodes CDSGLGQVSYEQYL.

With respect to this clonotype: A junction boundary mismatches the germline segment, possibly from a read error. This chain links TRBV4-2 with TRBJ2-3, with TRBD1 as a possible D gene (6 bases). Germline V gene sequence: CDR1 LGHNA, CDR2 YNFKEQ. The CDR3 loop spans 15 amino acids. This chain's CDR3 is CASNQVDRTTDTQYF. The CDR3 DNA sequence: TGTGCCAGCAACCAAGTGGACAGAACCACAGATACGCAGTATTTT.

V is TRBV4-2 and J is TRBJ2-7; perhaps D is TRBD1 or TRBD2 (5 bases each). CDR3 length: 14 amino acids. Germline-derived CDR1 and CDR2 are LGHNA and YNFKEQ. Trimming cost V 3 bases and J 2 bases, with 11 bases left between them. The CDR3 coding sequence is TGTGCCAGCAGCCAGGGGGACGGAACCTACGAGCAGTACTTC. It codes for CASSQGDGTYEQYF.